This T cell receptor beta chain was sequenced during a study of prognosis after radiotherapy for stage I lung cancer. For the study at large: Radiotherapy: SBRT, 3 to 5 fractions, biologically effective dose at least 100 Gy. General study results and limits: Some TCR clones were expanded. Whether these clones were tumor-specific was not determined.

Ten or more counts support this clonotype. Its antigen is unknown. Genomic DNA yielded TCR beta CDR3, amplified by two-round multiplex PCR. Round-one PCR had primers specific to each TRBV and TRBJ gene. TCRdb analysed the multiplex PCR reads with MiXCR anew, one entry per CDR3 protein. The sample carries about 18,000 distinct CDR3 sequences, roughly 47% recorded once. The V segment lost 3 bases and the J segment 5 bases; nucleotides outside the gene matches: 5. This CDR3 contains 14 residues. Germline V gene lookup returns CDR1 LNHDA and CDR2 SQIVND (reference sequence). The rearrangement links TRBV19 to TRBJ2-5; 8 bases line up with TRBD2. The sequences come from PBMCs, collected before or after stereotactic body radiation therapy (not recorded which). The source is a donor aged 50 or older with non-small cell lung cancer. CDR3 in amino acids: CASSISGAEETQYF. In nucleotides, the CDR3 is TGTGCCAGTAGTATTAGCGGGGCTGAGGAGACCCAGTACTTC.